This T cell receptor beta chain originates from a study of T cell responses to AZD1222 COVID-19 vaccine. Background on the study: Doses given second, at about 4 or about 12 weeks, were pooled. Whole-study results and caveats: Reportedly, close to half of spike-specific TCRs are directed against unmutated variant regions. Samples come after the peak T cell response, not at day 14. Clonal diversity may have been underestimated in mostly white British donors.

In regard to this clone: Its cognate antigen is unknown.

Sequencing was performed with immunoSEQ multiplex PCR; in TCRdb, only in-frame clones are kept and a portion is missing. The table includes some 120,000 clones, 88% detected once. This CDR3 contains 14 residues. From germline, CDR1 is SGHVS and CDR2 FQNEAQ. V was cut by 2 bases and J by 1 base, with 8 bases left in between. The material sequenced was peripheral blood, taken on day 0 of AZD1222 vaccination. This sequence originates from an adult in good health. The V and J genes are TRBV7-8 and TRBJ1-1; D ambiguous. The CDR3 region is CASSLSTENTEAFF. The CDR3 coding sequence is TGTGCCAGCAGCTTAAGTACTGAGAACACTGAAGCTTTCTTT.